A single sample is the source of the 24 T cell receptor beta chains below, sequenced in a study of blood T cell repertoires in COVID-19. Libraries were prepared by immunoSEQ multiplex PCR; TCRdb keeps only in-frame clonotypes and omits some of them. The top ten clones hold about a tenth of a sample with 55,000 to 65,000 clones, roughly nine tenths of them seen once. Sequencing was carried out using peripheral blood. The receptor set was obtained from a human donor with acute or convalescent COVID-19. The donor label of this sample is uncertain.

This chain links TRBV9 with TRBJ2-7, with 10 bases lining up with TRBD1. CDR3 length equals 15 residues. From germline, CDR1 is SGDLS and CDR2 YYNGEE. Losses at the gene ends were 4 bases for V and 2 bases for J; bases not matched to a gene: 6. CDR3 amino acids: CASSPRDRGPYEQYF. The DNA of the CDR3 is TGTGCCAGCAGCCCGAGGGACAGGGGCCCCTACGAGCAGTACTTC.

This clone appeared once. This CDR3 is CASSWGRSFYGYTF. The DNA for the CDR3 is TGTGCCAGCAGTTGGGGCCGCAGCTTCTATGGCTACACCTTC. The rearrangement links TRBV27 to TRBJ1-2; D might be TRBD1 (5 bases). The V and J ends lost 4 bases and 4 bases respectively, with 13 bases between them. This CDR3 comprises 14 residues. Germline V gene data show CDR1 as MNHEY and CDR2 as SMNVEV (reference sequence).

The CDR3 sequence is CARSQTGGNTGELFF. The CDR3 nucleotides are TGTGCCAGAAGTCAGACCGGGGGTAACACCGGGGAGCTGTTTTTT. The chain links TRBV5-3 to TRBJ2-2; TRBD2 is a possible D gene (6 bases). TRBV5-3 is reported as an ORF; its role is uncertain. Trimming stripped 5 bases from V and 2 bases from J, with 13 bases between. CDR3 size: 15 residues.

The chain joins TRBV10-2 to TRBJ1-1; the D gene is possibly TRBD1 (6 bases). Deletions cut 7 bases from V and 0 bases from J, with 9 bases between. The CDR3 loop spans 13 amino acids. Germline loops: CDR1 WSHSY, CDR2 SAAADI. The CDR3 coding sequence is TGCGCCAGCAATCGACAGGTGAACACTGAAGCTTTCTTT. Its translation is CASNRQVNTEAFF.

This chain connects TRBV2 to TRBJ2-7, with 8 nucleotides matching TRBD1. CDR1 is SNHLY and CDR2 is FYNNEI in the germline V gene. V shed 6 bases and J 1 base; nucleotides not matched to a gene: 11. CDR3 length equals 16 residues. CDR3 amino acids: CASSGQGSGASYEQYV. The DNA for the CDR3 is TGTGCCAGCAGCGGACAGGGTTCCGGAGCGTCCTACGAGCAGTACGTC.

This sequence joins TRBV7-9 and TRBJ1-1; possible D gene TRBD1, 6 bases. Trimming cost V 4 bases and J 0 bases, with 12 bases left between them. This CDR3 has 15 residues. The germline V gene has CDR1 SEHNR and CDR2 FQNEAQ (reference sequence). The CDR3 DNA follows: TGTGCCAGCAGCTCCCAGGACAGCTTGAACACTGAAGCTTTCTTT. Amino acids: CASSSQDSLNTEAFF.

In DNA, the CDR3 is TGTGCCAGCAGCCTAGTCCCGGAGGGGGGACTAGAGGGACCAGATACGCAGTATTTT. Translating it yields CASSLVPEGGLEGPDTQYF. V is TRBV11-3 and J is TRBJ2-3; the match to TRBD2 covers 8 bases. The CDR3 consists of 19 residues. V shed 5 bases, J shed 4 bases, and the junction held 20 bases outside the gene matches. Germline-derived CDR1 and CDR2 are SGHNT and YENEEA.

This clone was detected once. This chain joins TRBV28 and TRBJ2-5, with D possibly matching TRBD2 (7 bases). V lost 3 bases to trimming and J lost 4 bases, with 18 bases between them. Germline V gives CDR1 MDHEN, CDR2 SYDVKM. The CDR3 extends over 16 amino acids. The CDR3, as DNA: TGTGCCAGCAGTTTCCAATCGGGGGGCTTGAGAGAGACCCAGTACTTC. This sequence encodes CASSFQSGGLRETQYF.

This sequence joins TRBV15 and TRBJ1-2; D is uncertain. The CDR3 covers 13 residues. The germline V gene encodes CDR1 LNHNV and CDR2 YYDKDF (reference sequence). V was trimmed by 5 bases and J by 1 base, leaving 8 bases between them. In DNA form, the CDR3 reads TGTGCCACCAGCTTCCCCGGTAACTATGGCTACACCTTC. Translating gives CATSFPGNYGYTF.

The rearrangement joins TRBV10-2 to TRBJ2-7, with a weak D call TRBD1 (5 bases). V lost 10 bases, J lost 0 bases, and 10 bases lay in between. Germline CDR1 reads WSHSY; CDR2 reads SAAADI. The CDR3 has 12 residues. For the CDR3, the DNA is TGCGCCACGCAGGACACCTCCTACGAGCAGTACGTC. Its translation: CATQDTSYEQYV.

The V gene is TRBV24-1, the J gene TRBJ1-5, with D hard to call. Looked up from germline, CDR1 is KGHDR and CDR2 is SFDVKD. Trimming removed 4 bases from V and 7 bases from J, with 13 bases in between. The CDR3 is 14 residues long. The CDR3 loop is CATSDASERQPQHF. CDR3 DNA: TGTGCCACCAGTGACGCCTCAGAGAGGCAGCCCCAGCATTTT.

The chain uses TRBV7-8 and TRBJ2-5; TRBD1 might be the D (5 bases). The CDR3 spans 15 residues. Trimming shortened V by 1 base and J by 5 bases, and 14 bases separated the two germline ends. Germline CDR1 SGHVS, CDR2 FQNEAQ. CDR3 nucleotides: TGTGCCAGCAGCTTAGTTGGGGCTCGTGGTGAGACCCAGTACTTC. It is translated as CASSLVGARGETQYF.

This clone was seen once. The CDR3 nucleotides are TGTGCCAGCAGCCCTGGAGGACTGCGCTACAATGAGCAGTTCTTC. Translated, it gives CASSPGGLRYNEQFF. The gene calls are TRBV9 and TRBJ2-1; D is perhaps TRBD2 (5 bases). CDR1 and CDR2 (germline): SGDLS, YYNGEE. Trimming took 4 bases from V and 3 from J, leaving 14 bases between them. CDR3 length equals 15 residues.

The rearrangement uses TRBV27 and TRBJ2-1; TRBD1 matches at 7 bases. Germline CDR1 is MNHEY and CDR2 is SMNVEV (reference sequence). J was trimmed by 4 bases and V by 7 bases; bases with no gene match: 7. The CDR3 totals 14 residues. CDR3 protein: CASIRGRGYNEQFF. CDR3 bases: TGTGCCAGCATTAGAGGCAGGGGGTACAATGAGCAGTTCTTC.

Points on this clone: This CDR3 is also generated by other DNA sequences in the sample. CDR3 DNA: TGTGCCAGCAGCCAAACAGGGAACACTGAAGCTTTCTTT. It is translated as CASSQTGNTEAFF. This chain links TRBV6-5 with TRBJ1-1; D might be TRBD1 (5 bases). V was trimmed by 6 bases and J by 1 base, leaving 9 bases between them. Germline V gene sequence: CDR1 MNHEY, CDR2 SVGAGI. The CDR3 runs 13 residues.

The chain links TRBV5-1 to TRBJ2-3; 10 bases match TRBD2. The V segment lost 4 bases and the J segment 6 bases; nucleotides outside the gene matches: 5. CDR3 length equals 14 residues. Germline CDR1 reads SGHRS; CDR2 reads YFSETQ. CDR3 coding DNA: TGCGCCAGCAGCCCCGGGACTAGCGACGATACGCAGTATTTT. Amino acid sequence: CASSPGTSDDTQYF.

V is TRBV10-3 and J is TRBJ1-3; no reliable D call. This CDR3 contains 12 residues. Trimming removed 7 bases from V and 2 bases from J, with 6 bases in between. The germline V gene has CDR1 ENHRY and CDR2 SYGVKD. The CDR3 DNA reads TGTGCCATCAAATCTCCTGGAAACACCATATATTTT. It is translated as CAIKSPGNTIYF.

The CDR3 nucleotides read TGTGCCAGCAGTGACAGGGGGCGAACTGAAGCTTTCTTT. Protein: CASSDRGRTEAFF. The genes are TRBV6-4 and TRBJ1-1; the match to TRBD1 covers 7 bases. The CDR3 length is 13 residues. CDR1 MRHNA and CDR2 SNTAGT come from the germline V gene. The junction had 2 bases not matched to a gene; V was cut back by 2 bases and J by 5 bases.

The chain has TRBV28 and TRBJ1-5, with D unresolved. Germline V gives CDR1 MDHEN, CDR2 SYDVKM. Trimming removed 2 bases at V and 2 bases at J, with 10 bases between. CDR3 length equals 15 residues. Here the CDR3 reads CASSLGESRNQPQHF. The CDR3 DNA reads as TGTGCCAGCAGTTTAGGAGAGAGCCGCAATCAGCCCCAGCATTTT. Supplemented by reference TRBV28 and TRBJ1-5, the full variable domain reads DVKVTQSSRYLVKRTGEKVFLECVQDMDHENMFWYRQDPGLGLRLIYFSYDVKMKEKGDIPEGYSVSREKKERFSLILESASTNQTSMYLCASSLGESRNQPQHFGDGTRLSIL.

V is TRBV12-3 or TRBV12-4 and J is TRBJ1-1, with D uncertain. Trimming took 4 bases from V and 9 from J, leaving 12 bases between them. This CDR3 has 12 amino acids. Written as DNA, the CDR3 is TGTGCCAGCAGTTCTCCCCACTCTAAAGCTTTCTTT. This gives the protein CASSSPHSKAFF.

CDR3 amino acids: CASSHTGKREEKLFF. The CDR3 coding sequence is TGTGCCAGCAGTCATACAGGAAAGCGTGAAGAAAAACTGTTTTTT. The chain links TRBV3-1 (or the pseudogene TRBV3-2) to TRBJ1-4, with D perhaps matching TRBD1 (5 bases). V gave up 6 bases and J gave up 8 bases, with 19 bases separating them. Germline assignment: CDR1 LGHDT and CDR2 YNNKEL (reference sequence). The CDR3 runs to 15 residues.

This sequence joins TRBV6-5 and TRBJ1-2; TRBD1 aligns across 8 bases. CDR1 and CDR2 (germline): MNHEY, SVGAGI. CDR3 length: 13 amino acids. The V segment lost 2 bases and the J segment 7 bases; nucleotides outside the gene matches: 3. The CDR3 loop is CASSYRTGGGYTF. The CDR3 DNA reads as TGTGCCAGCAGTTACAGAACAGGGGGTGGCTACACCTTC.

Written as DNA, the CDR3 is TGTGCCAGCAGTGAAGATGGTCTAGCGGGAGCAGATACGCAGTATTTT. It translates to CASSEDGLAGADTQYF. The chain has TRBV2 and TRBJ2-3; the match to TRBD2 covers 10 bases. Looked up from germline, CDR1 is SNHLY and CDR2 is FYNNEI. CDR3 size: 16 residues. Germline trimming cut 1 base from V and 4 bases from J; bases unmatched to any gene: 5.

In its sample, this clone was seen once. The chain recombines TRBV21-1 with TRBJ2-5; TRBD2 is taken as the D call from the table, unchecked against the DNA. TRBV21-1 counts as a pseudogene. The CDR3 is made up of 13 amino acids. For the CDR3, the DNA is TGTGCCGCCCCGGGGTGGGGAAGAGAGACCCAGTACTTC. The encoded protein is CAAPGWGRETQYF.